The next 22 T cell receptor beta chains were all read from a single sample in a study of blood T cell repertoires in COVID-19. The method was immunoSEQ multiplex PCR; TCRdb's version includes in-frame clones alone and lacks a portion of them. The sample has some 74,000 clones; under 85% are singletons. The sequencing input was peripheral blood. The receptor source for this set is a woman aged 45-65 years with acute or convalescent COVID-19.

This sequence joins TRBV6-1 and TRBJ2-3; weak D call: TRBD1 (5 bases). The V end was cut by 2 bases, the J end by 4 bases, with 16 bases between. From germline, CDR1 is MNHNS and CDR2 SASEGT. The length of the CDR3 is 16 residues. The CDR3 coding sequence is TGTGCCAGCAGTGAAAGGGAAAGGGGCAGAGCAGATACGCAGTATTTT. Its protein product is CASSERERGRADTQYF.

V is TRBV19 and J is TRBJ2-1, with D perhaps matching TRBD2 (6 bases). This CDR3 region has 15 residues. V gave up 4 bases and J gave up 5 bases, with 15 bases separating them. Germline assignment: CDR1 LNHDA and CDR2 SQIVND (reference sequence). CDR3 DNA sequence: TGTGCCAGTAGTACCCGGGGCAGGGAGGACAATGAGCAGTTCTTC. This encodes CASSTRGREDNEQFF.

The chain combines TRBV28 with TRBJ1-5; D is undetermined. The CDR3 totals 13 residues. The ends were cut back, 10 bases at V and 4 bases at J, with 14 bases in the middle. Per the germline V gene, CDR1 is MDHEN and CDR2 is SYDVKM. The CDR3, as DNA: TGTGCCAACCGGAGGGCACCAAATCAGCCCCAGCATTTT. It is translated as CANRRAPNQPQHF.

The chain links TRBV27 to TRBJ2-1; D gene uncertain. There are 12 residues in the CDR3. The V end was cut by 5 bases, the J end by 9 bases, with 11 bases between. Germline assignment: CDR1 MNHEY and CDR2 SMNVEV (reference sequence). The CDR3 here is CASSLNRGEQFF. CDR3 bases: TGTGCCAGCAGTCTGAATAGAGGTGAGCAGTTCTTC.

CDR3 sequence reads: CASSEQGGDEPQHF. As DNA, the CDR3 is TGTGCCAGCAGTGAACAGGGAGGGGACGAGCCCCAGCATTTT. This chain links TRBV2 with TRBJ1-5, with D maybe TRBD1 (5 bases). Trimming left V 2 bases short and J 8 bases short, with 13 bases between. This CDR3 spans 14 amino acids. Germline V gene sequence: CDR1 SNHLY, CDR2 FYNNEI.

The count of this clone is one. The chain has TRBV23-1 and TRBJ2-7; tentative D call: TRBD1 (6 bases). TRBV23-1 is filed as an ORF, its function uncertain. Trimming shortened V by 4 bases and J by 5 bases, and 27 bases separated the two germline ends. This CDR3 has 18 amino acids. The CDR3 here is CASSPPRGENSPFHEQYF. DNA of the CDR3: TGCGCCAGCAGTCCCCCCAGGGGCGAAAACAGCCCCTTCCACGAGCAGTACTTC.

V is TRBV7-2 and J is TRBJ1-3, with 8 positions matching TRBD1. Per the germline V gene, CDR1 is SGHTA and CDR2 is FQGNSA. Germline trimming cut 5 bases from V and 0 bases from J; bases unmatched to any gene: 9. The CDR3 length is 17 residues. CDR3 residues: CASSPRTGIISGNTIYF. The CDR3 DNA sequence: TGTGCCAGCAGCCCGAGGACAGGGATCATCTCTGGAAACACCATATATTTT.

The chain links TRBV7-9 to TRBJ1-5; D unresolved. V was cut by 3 bases and J by 5 bases, with 5 bases left in between. Germline V gene data show CDR1 as SEHNR and CDR2 as FQNEAQ (reference sequence). This CDR3 region has 12 residues. The CDR3 sequence is CASSFPDQPQHF. DNA of the CDR3: TGTGCCAGCAGCTTCCCGGATCAGCCCCAGCATTTT.

V gene TRBV25-1 combines with J gene TRBJ2-6; D gene ambiguous. Germline CDR1 MGHDK, CDR2 SYGVNS. The CDR3 loop spans 13 amino acids. Deletions cut 4 bases from V and 2 bases from J, with 3 bases between. The CDR3 nucleotides are TGTGCCAGCAGTGTTACTGGGGCCAACGTCCTGACTTTC. Protein product: CASSVTGANVLTF.

The chain has TRBV12-3 or TRBV12-4 and TRBJ1-2; 8 bases match TRBD1. This CDR3 is built from 13 residues. V was pared by 5 bases and J by 4 bases, with 3 bases of the junction left unmatched. CDR3 amino acids: CASSGQGPYGYTF. CDR3 DNA: TGTGCCAGCAGTGGACAGGGTCCCTATGGCTACACCTTC.

As regards this clone: Other DNA variants within this sample encode the same CDR3. The CDR3 here is CASSQEGRQLAGVYEQYF. DNA of the CDR3: TGTGCCAGCAGCCAAGAAGGTAGGCAGCTAGCGGGAGTTTACGAGCAGTACTTC. The chain employs TRBV4-2 and TRBJ2-7, with TRBD2 identical over 10 bases. Trimming took 0 bases from V and 4 from J; bases not matched to a gene: 12. CDR3 size: 18 residues. Germline V gene lookup returns CDR1 LGHNA and CDR2 YNFKEQ.

The rearrangement links TRBV7-2 to TRBJ1-1; TRBD1 matches at 9 bases. J lost 5 bases, V lost 1 base, and 5 bases had no gene match. Germline values: CDR1 SGHTA, CDR2 FQGNSA. The CDR3 sequence is 15 residues long. This CDR3 reads CASSLGDRVRTEAFF. For the CDR3, the DNA is TGTGCCAGCAGCTTAGGGGACAGGGTACGGACTGAAGCTTTCTTT.

By proportion, this clone is medium-sized. This chain links TRBV7-3 with TRBJ1-1, with D perhaps matching TRBD1 (6 bases). Germline V lookup: CDR1 SGHTA, CDR2 FQGTGA. The CDR3 runs 16 residues. V lost 0 bases and J 3 bases, leaving 14 bases between the germline ends. The CDR3 sequence: CASSLTGQFRYTEAFF. DNA for the CDR3: TGTGCCAGCAGCTTAACTGGACAGTTTAGATACACTGAAGCTTTCTTT.

This chain joins TRBV2 and TRBJ1-2; D is perhaps TRBD1 (6 bases). Germline V gives CDR1 SNHLY, CDR2 FYNNEI. This CDR3 is 12 amino acids long. V lost 8 bases, J lost 2 bases, and 9 bases lay in between. The CDR3 sequence: CASGGRNYGYTF. CDR3 bases: TGTGCCAGCGGGGGCAGGAACTATGGCTACACCTTC. The full variable domain, its missing parts supplied by reference TRBV2 and TRBJ1-2, is EPEVTQTPSHQVTQMGQEVILRCVPISNHLYFYWYRQILGQKVEFLVSFYNNEISEKSEIFDDQFSVERPDGSNFTLKIRSTKLEDSAMYFCASGGRNYGYTFGSGTRLTVV.

The gene calls are TRBV2 and TRBJ1-4; D remains ambiguous. This CDR3 has 12 amino acids. The germline V gene has CDR1 SNHLY and CDR2 FYNNEI. CDR3 residues: CAKRIGSEKLFF. CDR3 coding DNA: TGTGCTAAACGGATAGGGAGCGAAAAACTGTTTTTT. Variable domain in full (rest from reference TRBV2 and TRBJ1-4): EPEVTQTPSHQVTQMGQEVILRCVPISNHLYFYWYRQILGQKVEFLVSFYNNEISEKSEIFDDQFSVERPDGSNFTLKIRSTKLEDSAMYFCAKRIGSEKLFFGSGTQLSVL.

The V and J genes are TRBV6-2 or TRBV6-3 and TRBJ2-2, with TRBD1 matching 8 bases. The ends lost 4 bases at V and 6 bases at J; junction bases unmatched: 10. The V gene's germline CDR1 is MNHEY and CDR2 SVGEGT. The CDR3 contains 16 residues. The CDR3 sequence is CASSFWTGLRAGELFF. CDR3 nucleotides: TGTGCCAGCAGTTTCTGGACAGGGTTGAGGGCCGGGGAGCTGTTTTTT.

A word on this clone: At one boundary the junction diverges from the germline segment, which might be a read error. This chain uses TRBV19 with TRBJ1-5, with 9 bases fitting TRBD1. This CDR3 comprises 15 residues. Germline V gene data show CDR1 as LNHDA and CDR2 as SQIVND (reference sequence). The CDR3 reads CASATSTGGNQPQHF. In nucleotides, the CDR3 is TGTGCCAGCGCAACGAGCACAGGGGGCAACCAGCCCCAGCATTTT.

CDR3 residues: CASSPTGTGGSTEAFF. CDR3 sequence (DNA): TGTGCCAGCAGCCCCACCGGGACAGGGGGTAGCACTGAAGCTTTCTTT. The chain couples TRBV6-2 or TRBV6-3 to TRBJ1-1; 11 nucleotides line up with TRBD1. J was trimmed by 4 bases and V by 6 bases; bases with no gene match: 10. There are 16 residues in the CDR3. Germline V gene data show CDR1 as MNHEY and CDR2 as SVGEGT.

The V call is TRBV2, the J call TRBJ1-1, with D maybe TRBD1 (6 bases). From germline, CDR1 is SNHLY and CDR2 FYNNEI. Trimming shortened V by 7 bases and J by 1 base, and 13 bases separated the two germline ends. The CDR3 contains 14 residues. The chain's CDR3 is CASTVGGANTEAFF. CDR3 DNA: TGTGCCAGCACCGTTGGGGGGGCGAACACTGAAGCTTTCTTT. The variable domain in full, with the rest retrieved from reference TRBV2 and TRBJ1-1, is EPEVTQTPSHQVTQMGQEVILRCVPISNHLYFYWYRQILGQKVEFLVSFYNNEISEKSEIFDDQFSVERPDGSNFTLKIRSTKLEDSAMYFCASTVGGANTEAFFGQGTRLTVV.

This chain connects TRBV10-3 to TRBJ2-1, with D uncertain. The CDR3 covers 13 residues. Germline V gives CDR1 ENHRY, CDR2 SYGVKD. Trimming pared 10 bases from V and 0 bases from J, leaving 10 bases between. The CDR3 DNA is TGTGCCACCCGTAATAGCTCCTACAATGAGCAGTTCTTC. It encodes CATRNSSYNEQFF.

The V call is TRBV28, the J call TRBJ2-2; 10 nucleotides line up with TRBD2. The V gene end was trimmed by 6 bases and the J gene end by 0 bases; junction bases not matched to a gene: 10. The CDR3 is made up of 18 amino acids. Germline CDR1 reads MDHEN; CDR2 reads SYDVKM. This chain's CDR3 is CASRPPSGRESNTGELFF. The CDR3 DNA is TGTGCCAGCAGACCTCCTAGCGGGAGAGAATCGAACACCGGGGAGCTGTTTTTT.

The gene calls are TRBV16 and TRBJ1-2; TRBD1 matches at 7 bases. CDR3 length equals 17 residues. Germline V gene lookup returns CDR1 KGHSY and CDR2 FQNENV. J gave up 2 bases and V 3 bases, and 12 bases lay outside the gene matches. The CDR3 protein is CASSHPETGKKNYGYTF. The CDR3 DNA is TGTGCCAGCAGCCACCCCGAGACAGGGAAGAAAAACTATGGCTACACCTTC.